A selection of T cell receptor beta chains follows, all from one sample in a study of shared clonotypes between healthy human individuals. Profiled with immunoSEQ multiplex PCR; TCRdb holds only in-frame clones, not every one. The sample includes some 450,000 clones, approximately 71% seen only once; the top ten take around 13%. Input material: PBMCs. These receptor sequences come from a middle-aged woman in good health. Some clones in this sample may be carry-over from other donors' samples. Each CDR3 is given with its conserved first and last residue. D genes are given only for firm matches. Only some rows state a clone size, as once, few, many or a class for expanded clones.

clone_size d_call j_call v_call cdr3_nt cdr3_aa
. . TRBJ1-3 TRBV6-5 TGTGCCAGCACCTCAGTGGTCCGAAACACCATATATTTT CASTSVVRNTIYF
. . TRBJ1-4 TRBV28 TGTGCCAGCACCCGGGGAGGGGCCACTAATGAAAAACTGTTTTTT CASTRGGATNEKLFF
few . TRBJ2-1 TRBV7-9 TGTGCCAGCAGCTCCGGCGGGATGTACAATGAGCAGTTCTTC CASSSGGMYNEQFF
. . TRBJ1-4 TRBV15 TGTGCCACCAGTGAGTTAGGGTACGAAAAACTGTTTTTT CATSELGYEKLFF
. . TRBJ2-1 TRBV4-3 TGCGCCAGCAGCCTTTCTACAAACTCCTACAATGAGCAGTTCTTC CASSLSTNSYNEQFF
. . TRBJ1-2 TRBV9 TGTGCCAGCAGCTCCCAAGCGGGTCAGACCAACTATGGCTACACCTTC CASSSQAGQTNYGYTF
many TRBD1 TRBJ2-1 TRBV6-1 TGTGCCAGCAGTGTACTAGGGACAGGGAGGGGCAATGAGCAGTTCTTC CASSVLGTGRGNEQFF
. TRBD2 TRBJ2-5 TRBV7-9 TGTGCCAGCAGCCTGGGACTAGCGGAAGAGACCCAGTACTTC CASSLGLAEETQYF
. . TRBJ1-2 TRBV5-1 TGCGCCAGCAGTACCCGGGTCTATGGCTACACCTTC CASSTRVYGYTF
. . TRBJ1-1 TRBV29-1 TGCAGCGTTGGAGGAGGGCTGGACACTGAAGCTTTCTTT CSVGGGLDTEAFF
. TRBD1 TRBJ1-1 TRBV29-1 TGCAGCGTTGAAAGGACAGGGGAAGACACTGAAGCTTTCTTT CSVERTGEDTEAFF
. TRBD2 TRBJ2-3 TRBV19 TGTGCCAGTAGTTATAGCGGGAGGCGTATACGAGATACGCAGTATTTT CASSYSGRRIRDTQYF
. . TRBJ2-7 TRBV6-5 TGTGCCAGCAGTTACGCTGGCTACGAGCAGTACTTC CASSYAGYEQYF
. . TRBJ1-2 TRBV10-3 TGTGCCATCAGTGAGACCTCCATCTTCTATGGCTACACCTTC CAISETSIFYGYTF
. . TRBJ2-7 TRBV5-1 TGCGCCAGCAGCTTGGATCAGGGGATGAACTACGAGCAGTACTTC CASSLDQGMNYEQYF
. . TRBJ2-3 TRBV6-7 TGTGCCTCCAACCGACTGGATACGCAGTATTTT CASNRLDTQYF
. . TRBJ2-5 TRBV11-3 TGTGCCAGCAGCTTGGGACGGTCCGGGTCCCAGTACTTC CASSLGRSGSQYF
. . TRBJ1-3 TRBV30 TGTGCTTGGACCGGTTTGGGAAACACCATATATTTT CAWTGLGNTIYF
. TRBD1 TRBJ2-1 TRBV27 TGTGCCAGCAGGGGGGACAGGAGCTCCTACAATGAGCAGTTCTTC CASRGDRSSYNEQFF
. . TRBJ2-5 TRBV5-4 TGTGCCAGCAGCTCAGGGTTGGGAGAGACCCAGTACTTC CASSSGLGETQYF
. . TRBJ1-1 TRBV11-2 TGTGCCAGCAGCGACCGTTGGAGCGAAGCTTTCTTT CASSDRWSEAFF
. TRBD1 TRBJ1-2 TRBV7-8 TGTGCCAGCAGTTACCGACAGGGTTCGACAGGCTACACCTTC CASSYRQGSTGYTF
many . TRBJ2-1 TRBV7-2 TGTGCCAGCAGCACTCCCCTCGCGGGACTGAGCTACAATGAGCAGTTCTTC CASSTPLAGLSYNEQFF
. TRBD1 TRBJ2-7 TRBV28 TGTGCCAGCAGTTCCGCGGACAGGGGGTGGTACGAGCAGTACTTC CASSSADRGWYEQYF
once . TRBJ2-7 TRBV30 TGTGCCTGGAGGGACCCTTTCGGATGGGACTACGAGCAGTACTTC CAWRDPFGWDYEQYF
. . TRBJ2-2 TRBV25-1 TGTGCCAGCAGTGAAGTAGCGAACACCGGGGAGCTGTTTTTT CASSEVANTGELFF
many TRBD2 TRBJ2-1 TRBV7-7 TGTGCTAGCAGCTTACTGGGACTAGGCAATGAGCAGTTCTTC CASSLLGLGNEQFF
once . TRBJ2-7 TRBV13 TGTGCCAGCAGCTCAAGAGGGGACTTCTCCTACGAGCAGTACTTC CASSSRGDFSYEQYF
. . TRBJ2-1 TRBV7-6 TGTGCCAGCAGCTTATCCCATGCCTTCTACAATGAGCAGTTCTTC CASSLSHAFYNEQFF
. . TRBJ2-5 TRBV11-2 TGTGCCAGCAGCTTACCCCAAGGGGGAGAATGGTTGGAGACCCAGTACTTC CASSLPQGGEWLETQYF
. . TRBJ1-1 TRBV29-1 TGCAGCGTTGGGGAGTGGGGAGAGGAAGCTTTCTTT CSVGEWGEEAFF
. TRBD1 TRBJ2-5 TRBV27 TGTGCCAGCCGTCCCGGGACAGGGGGCTGGGAGACCCAGTACTTC CASRPGTGGWETQYF
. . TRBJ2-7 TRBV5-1 TGCGCCAGCAGTGGCGGCTACGAGCAGTACTTC CASSGGYEQYF
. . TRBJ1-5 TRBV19 TGTGCCAGTCGTAAATCGGCCGGGGTTCATCAGCCCCAGCATTTT CASRKSAGVHQPQHF
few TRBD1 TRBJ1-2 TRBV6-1 TGTGCCAGCAGAGAGATATCGACAGGGGAGTATGGCTACACCTTC CASREISTGEYGYTF
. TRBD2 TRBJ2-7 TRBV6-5 TGTGCCAGCAGTTACTCTAGCGGGAGCCGATACGAGCAGTACTTC CASSYSSGSRYEQYF
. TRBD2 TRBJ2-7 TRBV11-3 TGTGCCAGCATCGGTACACGGACTAGCGGGAAAATCACCCACGAGCAGTACTTC CASIGTRTSGKITHEQYF
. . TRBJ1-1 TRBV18 TGTGCCAGCTCACTGGGACCGAACACTGAAGCTCTCTTT CASSLGPNTEALF
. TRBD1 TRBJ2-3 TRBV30 TGTGCCTGGACCCGGGACAGGAGAATTGCAGATACGCAGTATTTT CAWTRDRRIADTQYF
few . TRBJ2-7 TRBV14 TGTGCCAGCAGCTTTCGGGACGGCTCCTACGAGCAGTACTTC CASSFRDGSYEQYF